Listed below are T cell receptor beta chains from one sample, sequenced in a study of CD8+CD57+ T cells in acquired aplastic anemia. TCRdb independently ran MiXCR on the reads; one entry per CDR3 protein. The data contain roughly 260,000 distinct CDR3 sequences, more than 40% of them singletons. Sequenced material: sorted CD4+, CD8+, or CD8+CD57+ T cells (not recorded which) from PBMCs. The receptor set was obtained from a human donor with aplastic anemia. Each CDR3 is given with its conserved first and last residue. D genes are given only for firm matches. Clone size is not always given. Where it is, it says once, few, many or a class for expanded clones.

TRBV30	TRBD1	TRBJ1-2	.	CAWSVTTGEGYTF	TGTGCCTGGAGTGTAACAACAGGGGAAGGCTACACCTTC
TRBV9	TRBD2	TRBJ2-2	many	CATSSGTGELFF	TGTGCCACCTCTAGCGGAACCGGGGAGCTGTTTTTT
TRBV14	TRBD2	TRBJ2-7	many	CASSLIGGLVSYEQYF	TGTGCCAGCAGCCTCATAGGTGGACTAGTCAGCTACGAGCAGTACTTC
TRBV7-9	.	TRBJ2-7	.	CASSERSRPGGYEQYF	TGTGCCAGCAGTGAAAGATCCCGCCCCGGGGGCTACGAGCAGTACTTC
TRBV20-1	TRBD2	TRBJ2-7	.	CSARDPSTSGRASYEQYF	TGCAGCGCTAGAGACCCCTCGACTAGCGGGAGGGCCTCGTACGAGCAGTACTTC
TRBV30	.	TRBJ1-1	many	CAWSRDTEAFF	TGTGCCTGGAGTAGGGACACTGAAGCTTTCTTT
TRBV7-2	.	TRBJ2-3	.	CASSFNQQTDTQYF	TGTGCCAGCAGCTTCAACCAGCAGACAGATACGCAGTATTTT
TRBV5-1	.	TRBJ1-1	.	CASSAVGRGASTEAFF	TGCGCCAGCAGCGCCGTTGGCAGGGGCGCATCTACTGAAGCTTTCTTT
TRBV10-3	.	TRBJ2-7	.	CAIKQLPDYEQYF	TGCGCCATTAAGCAGCTTCCCGACTACGAGCAGTACTTC
TRBV6-6	.	TRBJ1-1	many	CASSSQQGMNTEAFF	TGTGCCAGCAGTTCACAACAGGGCATGAACACTGAAGCTTTCTTT
TRBV27	.	TRBJ2-1	.	CASSGDHGEQFF	TGTGCCAGCAGTGGGGACCACGGGGAGCAGTTCTTC
TRBV7-9	.	TRBJ2-5	many	CASSRTRGKQETQYF	TGTGCCAGCAGTCGGACACGGGGGAAGCAAGAGACCCAGTACTTC
TRBV11-2	.	TRBJ2-7	many	CASSFATGETYEQYF	TGTGCCAGCAGCTTTGCGACGGGAGAGACCTACGAGCAGTACTTC
TRBV2	.	TRBJ1-5	.	CASSVWQIGGGGTGKNQPQHF	TGTGCCAGCAGTGTTTGGCAGATCGGGGGCGGGGGTACGGGGAAGAATCAGCCCCAGCATTTT
TRBV7-2	.	TRBJ1-1	many	CASSLARGTGPRDTEAFF	TGTGCCAGCAGCTTAGCTCGGGGAACAGGGCCTAGGGACACTGAAGCTTTCTTT
TRBV9	.	TRBJ2-2	few	CASSVPLEGAPNTGELFF	TGTGCCAGCAGCGTCCCACTGGAGGGGGCCCCGAACACCGGGGAGCTGTTTTTT
TRBV6-6	.	TRBJ1-4	.	CASSSEAGSNEKLFF	TGTGCCAGCAGTTCCGAGGCAGGAAGTAATGAAAAACTGTTTTTT
TRBV27	.	TRBJ2-1	few	CASSLSADSYNGQFF	TGTGCCAGCAGTTTAAGCGCAGATTCCTACAATGGGCAGTTCTTC